In its sample, the clone carrying this TCR beta chain was seen many times. The CDR3 is 13 amino acids. Germline V lookup: CDR1 GTSNPN, CDR2 SVGIG (reference sequence). V lost 0 bases and J 3 bases, leaving 8 bases between the germline ends. Template material for amplifying TCR beta CDR3 regions consisted of RNA transcripts. HTBI primers were used for first-round RT-PCR of the TCR CDR3. TCRdb used MiXCR to reprocess the multiplex PCR reads, holding one entry per CDR3 protein. This sample yields 600,000 to 700,000 distinct CDR3 sequences, of which 14% to 15% are seen a single time; about 3.9% belongs to the top ten. This sample is part of a study of T cells in Graves' hyperthyroidism and ophthalmopathy.

The sample was blood. The J gene is TRBJ1-2, the V gene TRBV30, with no clear D. The sequence derives from a woman between 40 and 55 years old with Graves' ophthalmopathy. The CDR3 loop reads CAWSVSGYYGYTF. Written as DNA, the CDR3 is TGTGCCTGGAGTGTAAGTGGATACTATGGCTACACCTTC.